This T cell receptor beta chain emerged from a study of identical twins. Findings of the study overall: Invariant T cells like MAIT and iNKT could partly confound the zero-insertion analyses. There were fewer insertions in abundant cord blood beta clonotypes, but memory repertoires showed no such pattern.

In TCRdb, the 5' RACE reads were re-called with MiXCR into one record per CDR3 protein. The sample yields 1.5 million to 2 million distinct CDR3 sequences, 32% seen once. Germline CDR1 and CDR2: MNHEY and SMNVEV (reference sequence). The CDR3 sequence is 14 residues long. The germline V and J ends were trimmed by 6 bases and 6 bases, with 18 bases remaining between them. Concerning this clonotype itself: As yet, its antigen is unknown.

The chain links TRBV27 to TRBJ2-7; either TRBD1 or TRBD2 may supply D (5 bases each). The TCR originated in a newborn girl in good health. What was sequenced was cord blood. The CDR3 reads CASRPMGRSGEQYF. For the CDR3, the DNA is TGTGCCAGCAGGCCGATGGGACGTTCTGGCGAGCAGTACTTC.